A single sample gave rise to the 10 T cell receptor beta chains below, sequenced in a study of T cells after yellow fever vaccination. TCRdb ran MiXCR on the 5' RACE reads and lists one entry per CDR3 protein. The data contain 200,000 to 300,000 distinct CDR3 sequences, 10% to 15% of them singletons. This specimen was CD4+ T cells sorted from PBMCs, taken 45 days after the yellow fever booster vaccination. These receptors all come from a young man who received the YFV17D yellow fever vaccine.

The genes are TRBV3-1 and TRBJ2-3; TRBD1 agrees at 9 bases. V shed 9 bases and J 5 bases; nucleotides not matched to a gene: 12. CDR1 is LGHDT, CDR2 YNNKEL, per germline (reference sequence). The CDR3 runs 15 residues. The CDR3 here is CASAPGQGRKDTQYF. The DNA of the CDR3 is TGTGCCAGTGCTCCGGGACAGGGAAGGAAAGATACGCAGTATTTT.

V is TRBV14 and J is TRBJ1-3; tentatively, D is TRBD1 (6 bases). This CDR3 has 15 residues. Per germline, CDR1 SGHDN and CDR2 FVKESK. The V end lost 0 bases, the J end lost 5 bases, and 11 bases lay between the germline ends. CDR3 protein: CASSQDQGIRNTIYF. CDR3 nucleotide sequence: TGTGCCAGCAGCCAAGATCAGGGGATCCGAAACACCATATATTTT.

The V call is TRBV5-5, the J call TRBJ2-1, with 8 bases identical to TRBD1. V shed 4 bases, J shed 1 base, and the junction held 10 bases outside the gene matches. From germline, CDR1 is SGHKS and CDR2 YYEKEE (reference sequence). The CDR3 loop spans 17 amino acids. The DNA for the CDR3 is TGTGCCAGCAGCCTAGGACAGGGCGGTCGGTCCTACAATGAGCAGTTCTTC. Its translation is CASSLGQGGRSYNEQFF.

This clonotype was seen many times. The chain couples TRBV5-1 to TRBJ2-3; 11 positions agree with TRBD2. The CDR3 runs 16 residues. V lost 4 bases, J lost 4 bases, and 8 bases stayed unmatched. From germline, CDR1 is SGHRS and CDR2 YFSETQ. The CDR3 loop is CASSATLAGGADTQYF. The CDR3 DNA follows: TGCGCCAGCAGCGCCACCCTAGCGGGAGGTGCAGATACGCAGTATTTT.

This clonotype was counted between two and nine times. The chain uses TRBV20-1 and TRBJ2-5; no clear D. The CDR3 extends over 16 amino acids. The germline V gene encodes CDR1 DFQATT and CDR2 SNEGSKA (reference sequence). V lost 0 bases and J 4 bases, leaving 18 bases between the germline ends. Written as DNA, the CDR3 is TGCAGTGCTAGAGATCCGGGTCTTCAGTTCGGAGAGACCCAGTACTTC. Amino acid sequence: CSARDPGLQFGETQYF.

The CDR3, as DNA: TGTGCCAGCACTCTGACACGGACCCAAGAGACCCAGTACTTC. Translated, it gives CASTLTRTQETQYF. The chain uses TRBV6-2 or TRBV6-3 and TRBJ2-5; D not resolved. V shed 7 bases and J shed 1 base, with 13 bases lying between them. The CDR3 loop spans 14 amino acids. Germline CDR1 reads MNHEY; CDR2 reads SVGEGT.

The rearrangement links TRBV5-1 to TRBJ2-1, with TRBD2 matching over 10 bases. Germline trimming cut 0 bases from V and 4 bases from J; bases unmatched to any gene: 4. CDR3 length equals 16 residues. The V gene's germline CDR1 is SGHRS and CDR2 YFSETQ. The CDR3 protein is CASSLVSTSGYNEQFF. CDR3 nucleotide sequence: TGCGCCAGCAGCTTGGTTTCGACTAGCGGGTACAATGAGCAGTTCTTC.

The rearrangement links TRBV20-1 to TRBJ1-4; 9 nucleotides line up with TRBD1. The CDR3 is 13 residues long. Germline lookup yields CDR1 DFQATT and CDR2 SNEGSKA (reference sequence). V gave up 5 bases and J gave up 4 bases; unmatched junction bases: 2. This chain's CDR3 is CSAGQGFNEKLFF. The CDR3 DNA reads TGCAGTGCTGGACAGGGGTTTAATGAAAAACTGTTTTTT.

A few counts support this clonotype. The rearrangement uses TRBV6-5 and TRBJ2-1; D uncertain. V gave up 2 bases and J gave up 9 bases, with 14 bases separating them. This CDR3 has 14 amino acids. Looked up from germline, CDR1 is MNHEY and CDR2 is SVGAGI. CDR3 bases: TGTGCCAGCAGTTACGGGATTAGGCTGTCTGAGCAGTTCTTC. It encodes CASSYGIRLSEQFF.

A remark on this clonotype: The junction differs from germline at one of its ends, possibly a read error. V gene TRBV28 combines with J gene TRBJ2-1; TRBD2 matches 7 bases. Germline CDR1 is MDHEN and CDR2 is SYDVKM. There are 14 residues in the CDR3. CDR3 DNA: TGTGCCAGCAGTTGGCGGGGGAACCTCAATGAGCAGTTATTC. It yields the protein CASSWRGNLNEQLF.